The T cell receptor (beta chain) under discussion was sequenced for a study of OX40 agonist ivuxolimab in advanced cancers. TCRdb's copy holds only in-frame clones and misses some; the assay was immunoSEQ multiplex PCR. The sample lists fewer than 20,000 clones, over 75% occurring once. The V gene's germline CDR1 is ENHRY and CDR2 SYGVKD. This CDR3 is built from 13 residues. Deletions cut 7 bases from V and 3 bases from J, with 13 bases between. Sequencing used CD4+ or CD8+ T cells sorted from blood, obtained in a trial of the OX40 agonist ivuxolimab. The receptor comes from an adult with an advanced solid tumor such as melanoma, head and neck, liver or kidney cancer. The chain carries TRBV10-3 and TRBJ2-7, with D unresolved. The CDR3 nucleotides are TGTGCCATCACGGTAGGGCGAAACTACGAGCAGTACTTC. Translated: CAITVGRNYEQYF.